This TCR beta chain was sequenced for a study of CDR3 diversity in severe acne. TCRdb ran MiXCR on the PCR reads and lists one entry per CDR3 protein. This repertoire shows around 91,000 distinct CDR3 sequences, 51% found once; its top ten account for roughly an eighth. The CDR3 totals 14 residues. In germline, CDR1 is DFQATT, CDR2 SNEGSKA (reference sequence). V was pared by 6 bases and J by 3 bases, with 10 bases of the junction left unmatched. This chain links TRBV20-1 with TRBJ2-7; TRBD2 agrees at 8 bases. The receptor was isolated from a male donor in good health, without acne. Sequenced sample: blood. CDR3 nucleotide sequence: TGCAGTGCGGACGCGAGCGGGAGTGGCTACGAGCAGTACTTC. Its translation is CSADASGSGYEQYF.